A single T cell receptor beta chain is shown here with its context. Its antigen remains undetermined. No base quality information exists; no much larger clone differs at one position. This entry belongs to a study of shared clonotypes between healthy human individuals (dated by TCRdb to 2018 to 2021). A note on the overall study: The cohort included a few men and a couple of women between 18 and 49 years of age. Different laboratories and diverse techniques were used to prepare libraries and sequence TCR repertoires, to increase sequencing depth and limit assay-specific biases. To estimate repertoire size and how much clonotype sharing occurs between individuals, the study deeply sequenced the blood TCR repertoires of several healthy adults. Per donor, three plates each were used for CD4 naive and CD4 memory, two for CD8 naive, and one for CD8 memory. Leukapheresis yielded between about 0.94 and 10 billion PBMCs per donor.

The research as a whole found: Pairwise subsampling indicated that sequencing depth was expected to affect the degree of clonotype sharing among donors. Higher generation probabilities were observed for clonotypes shared by all four sorted-subset donors than for non-shared clonotypes. Sampling was restricted to blood, and TCR repertoires in tissue are likely to differ from TCR repertoires in blood. Rarefaction of sorted-subset datasets indicated incomplete sequencing despite the large sequencing depth. The small number of donors limited the genetic and exposure-history diversity represented. Estimated clonotype richness was generally larger for naive than for memory subsets. Across several donors, roughly 5.4% of naive CD4, approximately 4% of naive CD8, approximately 2.5% of memory CD4, and approximately 0.4% of memory CD8 clonotypes were shared.

TCR CDR3 regions were amplified from genomic DNA by multiplex PCR using the deep immunoSEQ assay. Extracted genomic DNA from each cell subset was spread evenly across all wells of several immunoSEQ 96-well plates, with each plate serving as a replicate. Each replicate PCR for sorted subsets received 200 ng genomic DNA, equal to tens of thousands of T cell genomes. Purified libraries were measured with a Qubit 3.0 fluorometer, size-checked on a Bioanalyzer 2100, and measured again with the KAPA Library Quantification kit. Each immunoSEQ 96-well plate was sequenced on its own single-read 150-cycle Illumina NextSeq 550 flow cell. On the authors' methods: Because the immunoSEQ output held only junctional sequences and lacked quality scores, the filtering could not match the filtering applied to full-length reads. Sequences were annotated with PyIR, a Python wrapper for IgBLAST v1.9, using IMGT germline references to assign V/J genes and CDR3. Reads with weak V/J assignments (E-value above 1e-6), missing CDR3, stop codons, out-of-frame junctions, or ambiguous translated residues were removed. V3J clonotypes were defined by identical inferred V gene, J gene, and CDR3 amino acid sequence. The percentage overlap between two repertoires was calculated by dividing the number of shared unique clonotypes by the size of the smaller repertoire. Richness of each repertoire was evaluated using RTK rarefaction, the Chao1 estimator, and Recon v2.1 estimates of unobserved clonotypes. OLGA was used to compute generation probabilities for all TCRbeta clonotypes that the gDNA method yielded from a handful of donors. The table was pulled from immuneACCESS by TCRdb, which kept in-frame rearrangements only. Such tables lose some clones; where checked, under half of the loss comes from unresolved V genes, and the rest has no known cause. The D gene and trimming were derived from the DNA, and the V and J assignments and clone size from that table. Across this sample there are about 2.3 million clones, with just over 90% seen only once. Roughly 0.36% of the sample is in the top ten clones.

Donors were healthy HIV-negative adults with no recently reported acute infections or vaccinations. Every donor was a Caucasian adult living in Nashville, Tennessee, USA. CD4+ T cells were enriched by magnetic negative selection, after which naive cells were positively selected on CD45RA and the negative fraction was taken as the memory subset. Blood was obtained by leukapheresis, after which PBMCs were separated by Ficoll-Histopaque density gradient centrifugation and cryopreserved in liquid nitrogen vapor phase. Analytical flow cytometry was used to check the purity and quantity of every magnetically sorted T cell population. From each sorted fraction, genomic DNA was isolated and quantified by UV absorbance on a Nanodrop 2000c. V and J lose 5 bases and 6 bases, and a span of 17 bases separates them. From the germline V gene, CDR1 is SGHTA and CDR2 is FQGTGA. Inclusive of the bounding cysteine and phenylalanine, the CDR3 is 15 residues long. The only DNA kept is the CDR3, 45 bases in frame from the first base.

The rearranged chain carries TRBV7-3 and TRBJ2-1; there is no confident call for the D gene. The sequenced sample was naive CD4+ T cells from PBMCs. In the paper's terms, the cell subset or site label means: CD45RA+ positively selected. The sequence derives from a man aged 18 to 35 in good health. Some clones in this sample may be carry-over from other donors' samples. This receptor carries the CDR3 CASSAQRAVSNEQFF. At the DNA level, the sequence is TGTGCCAGCAGCGCCCAAAGAGCCGTATCCAATGAGCAGTTCTTC.